Listed here is a single T cell receptor beta chain. This sample also contains other DNA sequences that code for the same CDR3. CD45RA+ naive and CD45RA-negative memory subsets were separated from CD4+ cells. This entry comes from a study of shared clonotypes between healthy human individuals. Trimming at V came to 4 bases and at J to 5 bases, leaving 7 bases not matched to a gene. The germline V gene encodes CDR1 SSHAT and CDR2 FNYEAQ (reference sequence). This CDR3 has 15 amino acids. The repertoire was sequenced with immunoSEQ multiplex PCR; TCRdb's copy has only in-frame clones and lacks some. The sample lists hundreds of thousands of clones; 90% to 97% were seen once.

The sample taken for sequencing was naive CD4+ T cells sorted from blood. The subset denotes: CD45RA+ positively selected. The chain has TRBV7-7 and TRBJ2-5; 10 bases match TRBD1. The clonotype comes from a woman under 40 in good health. The CDR3 spells CASSSRDRGFETQYF. The CDR3 DNA is TGTGCCAGCAGCTCCCGGGACAGGGGTTTCGAGACCCAGTACTTC.